This TCR beta chain is from a study of control samples from healthy donors and cancer patients. With 4 bases clipped from V and 2 bases from J, the junction kept 7 bases outside the gene matches. The CDR3 has 16 amino acids. CDR1 LGHDT and CDR2 YNNKEL come from the germline V gene (reference sequence). Profiling relied on immunoSEQ multiplex PCR, and the TCRdb table lists in-frame clones only, not all of them. The profile shows roughly 120,000 clones, about 93% of them singletons. The chain joins TRBV3-1 (or the pseudogene TRBV3-2) to TRBJ2-3; TRBD2 matches 9 bases. The TCR sequence derives from a man aged 30 to 39 in good health. The sample comprised blood. The CDR3 nucleotides read TGTGCCAGCAGCCGCATCGGGACTAGCCTCACAGATACGCAGTATTTT. Amino acid sequence: CASSRIGTSLTDTQYF.